What follows are 7 T cell receptor beta chains derived from one specimen sequenced in a study of blood T cell repertoires in COVID-19. Produced via immunoSEQ multiplex PCR; TCRdb's table is partial and in-frame only. The sample contains 270,000 or so clones, 80% to 90% of which appear only once. The sample taken for sequencing was PBMCs or T cells enriched from blood (not recorded which). These receptors all come from a woman in her fifties or sixties who had been exposed to COVID-19.

CDR3 in amino acids: CASSPSDSRNYGYTF. CDR3 bases: TGTGCCAGCTCACCCAGTGACAGCAGGAACTATGGCTACACCTTC. V gene TRBV18 combines with J gene TRBJ1-2, with D tentatively TRBD1 (5 bases). The CDR3 sequence is 15 residues long. Trimming cost V 3 bases and J 2 bases, with 13 bases left between them. Per germline, CDR1 KGHSH and CDR2 LQKENI.

V gene TRBV5-1 combines with J gene TRBJ2-5; a weak D match, TRBD1 (6 bases). The CDR3 runs 15 residues. Germline V gene sequence: CDR1 SGHRS, CDR2 YFSETQ. The germline V and J ends were trimmed by 4 bases and 1 base, with 14 bases remaining between them. The CDR3 reads CASSPGRTAQETQYF. In DNA form, the CDR3 reads TGCGCCAGCAGCCCGGGTCGGACAGCCCAAGAGACCCAGTACTTC.

The CDR3 here is CASQNRGPQHF. The CDR3 DNA sequence: TGTGCCAGCCAGAACAGGGGACCCCAGCATTTT. The J gene is TRBJ1-5, the V gene TRBV6-1, with 7 bases lining up with TRBD1. This CDR3 contains 11 residues. After removal of 8 bases from V and 10 bases from J, the junction contained 5 bases not matched to a gene. Germline CDR1 reads MNHNS; CDR2 reads SASEGT.

The rearrangement uses TRBV5-1 and TRBJ2-1; D ambiguous. This CDR3 region has 13 residues. The V gene lost 7 bases and the J gene lost 7 bases, with 15 bases spanning the gap. CDR1 is SGHRS and CDR2 is YFSETQ in the germline V gene. CDR3 region: CASARSFRNEQFF. In nucleotides, the CDR3 is TGCGCCAGCGCTAGGTCTTTTCGGAATGAGCAGTTCTTC.

The chain's CDR3 is CASSGAGYRGYTF. CDR3 in DNA: TGTGCCAGCAGCGGAGCAGGGTATCGTGGCTACACCTTC. The chain couples TRBV7-2 to TRBJ1-2; tentative D call: TRBD1 (5 bases). The germline V and J ends were trimmed by 5 bases and 7 bases, with 14 bases remaining between them. Per germline, CDR1 SGHTA and CDR2 FQGNSA. The CDR3 consists of 13 residues.

The rearrangement uses TRBV5-1 and TRBJ1-2; the match to TRBD1 covers 10 bases. This CDR3 has 16 residues. Germline V gene sequence: CDR1 SGHRS, CDR2 YFSETQ. Trimming removed 4 bases from V and 3 bases from J; junction bases left unmatched: 9. Here the CDR3 DNA reads TGCGCCAGCAGCCCTGGGACAGGGGCCACCTACTATGGCTACACCTTC. It translates to CASSPGTGATYYGYTF.

This clone occurred once. The rearrangement links TRBV9 to TRBJ1-4; D is unclear. This CDR3 is built from 14 residues. V dropped 5 bases and J dropped 0 bases, with 8 bases sitting between them. Germline V gene lookup returns CDR1 SGDLS and CDR2 YYNGEE. The CDR3: CASSQLATNEKLFF. In nucleotides, the CDR3 is TGTGCCAGCAGTCAACTTGCAACTAATGAAAAACTGTTTTTT.